This is a list of T cell receptor beta chains from one sample in a study of T-cell memory formation after mild COVID-19. TCRdb re-analysed the 5' RACE reads in MiXCR, keeping a single row per CDR3 protein. Found here are around 470,000 distinct CDR3 sequences, roughly 20% of them singletons; the top ten hold around 8%. The specimen was PBMCs or a T cell subset sorted from them (not recorded which). The receptor source for this set is an adult woman who had mild COVID-19 (a few samples of this study predate the infection). Cell type and time point are not known. Both conserved end residues are part of each CDR3. A D gene is named only where the DNA matches it firmly. Clone sizes are given selectively: once, few, many, or a class where the clone is expanded.

CDR3 protein: CASSRLGQGAHEQYF
CDR3 DNA: TGCGCCAGCAGCAGACTGGGACAGGGGGCACACGAGCAGTACTTC
CDR3 length: 15
clone size: -
V gene: TRBV5-1
J gene: TRBJ2-7
D gene: TRBD1

CDR3 protein: CSASDGGNEAFF
CDR3 DNA: TGCAGTGCTAGCGACGGGGGGAACGAAGCTTTCTTT
CDR3 length: 12
clone size: few
V gene: TRBV20-1
J gene: TRBJ1-1
D gene: -

CDR3 protein: CASSQDGLAGRVYF
CDR3 DNA: TGTGCCAGCAGCCAAGACGGACTAGCGGGGCGCGTGTACTTC
CDR3 length: 14
clone size: -
V gene: TRBV3-1
J gene: TRBJ2-5
D gene: TRBD2

CDR3 protein: CATSLTGSTDTQYF
CDR3 DNA: TGTGCCACCAGTTTAACAGGAAGCACAGATACGCAGTATTTT
CDR3 length: 14
clone size: -
V gene: TRBV24-1
J gene: TRBJ2-3
D gene: -

CDR3 protein: CASSVAGVINEQYF
CDR3 DNA: TGTGCCAGCAGTGTAGCGGGGGTAATCAACGAGCAGTACTTC
CDR3 length: 14
clone size: few
V gene: TRBV27
J gene: TRBJ2-7
D gene: TRBD2

CDR3 protein: CASSLYGTDYNSPLHF
CDR3 DNA: TGTGCCAGCAGCTTATATGGGACCGATTATAATTCACCCCTCCACTTT
CDR3 length: 16
clone size: many
V gene: TRBV7-2
J gene: TRBJ1-6
D gene: -

CDR3 protein: CASILTGTNTGELFF
CDR3 DNA: TGTGCCAGCATCCTGACAGGGACGAACACCGGGGAGCTGTTTTTT
CDR3 length: 15
clone size: -
V gene: TRBV7-9
J gene: TRBJ2-2
D gene: TRBD1

CDR3 protein: CASSSRDLGEQETQYF
CDR3 DNA: TGTGCCAGCAGCTCCCGGGACCTAGGGGAGCAAGAGACCCAGTACTTC
CDR3 length: 16
clone size: -
V gene: TRBV5-4
J gene: TRBJ2-5
D gene: -

CDR3 protein: CASSLRPTGSNTEAFF
CDR3 DNA: TGTGCCAGCAGCCTACGCCCGACAGGGTCAAACACTGAAGCTTTCTTT
CDR3 length: 16
clone size: -
V gene: TRBV3-1
J gene: TRBJ1-1
D gene: TRBD1

CDR3 protein: CASNPAPTSGGTDTQYF
CDR3 DNA: TGTGCCAGCAACCCCGCGCCGACTAGCGGGGGCACAGATACGCAGTATTTT
CDR3 length: 17
clone size: -
V gene: TRBV6-4
J gene: TRBJ2-3
D gene: TRBD2

CDR3 protein: CSATGGNQPYEQYF
CDR3 DNA: TGCAGTGCTACCGGGGGGAATCAACCCTACGAGCAGTACTTC
CDR3 length: 14
clone size: -
V gene: TRBV20-1
J gene: TRBJ2-7
D gene: TRBD2

CDR3 protein: CASSPVPGTQYF
CDR3 DNA: TGTGCTAGCAGCCCCGTCCCCGGGACCCAGTACTTC
CDR3 length: 12
clone size: -
V gene: TRBV7-7
J gene: TRBJ2-5
D gene: -

CDR3 protein: CASSLGSANYEQYF
CDR3 DNA: TGTGCCAGCAGCTTGGGTAGCGCGAACTACGAGCAGTACTTC
CDR3 length: 14
clone size: -
V gene: TRBV5-4
J gene: TRBJ2-7
D gene: -

CDR3 protein: CASRQAIDGYTF
CDR3 DNA: TGCGCCAGCCGACAGGCCATTGATGGCTACACCTTC
CDR3 length: 12
clone size: -
V gene: TRBV5-1
J gene: TRBJ1-2
D gene: -

CDR3 protein: CASSRPSGIQYF
CDR3 DNA: TGTGCCAGCAGCAGGCCTAGCGGGATTCAGTACTTC
CDR3 length: 12
clone size: -
V gene: TRBV12-3/TRBV12-4
J gene: TRBJ2-4
D gene: TRBD2

CDR3 protein: CASSPGTRTSSYEQYF
CDR3 DNA: TGTGCCAGCAGCCCCGGGACCCGGACTAGCTCCTACGAGCAGTACTTC
CDR3 length: 16
clone size: few
V gene: TRBV6-5
J gene: TRBJ2-7
D gene: TRBD2

CDR3 protein: CASSTVGTEAFF
CDR3 DNA: TGTGCCAGCAGTACCGTGGGCACTGAAGCTTTCTTT
CDR3 length: 12
clone size: -
V gene: TRBV6-5
J gene: TRBJ1-1
D gene: -

CDR3 protein: CASSTGQGYDGYTF
CDR3 DNA: TGTGCCAGCAGTACTGGGCAGGGTTACGATGGCTACACCTTC
CDR3 length: 14
clone size: few
V gene: TRBV7-2
J gene: TRBJ1-2
D gene: -

CDR3 protein: CAISVDGTDTQYF
CDR3 DNA: TGTGCCATCAGTGTTGACGGCACAGATACGCAGTATTTT
CDR3 length: 13
clone size: -
V gene: TRBV10-3
J gene: TRBJ2-3
D gene: -

CDR3 protein: CASSYRGDQPQHF
CDR3 DNA: TGTGCCAGCAGTTACAGGGGCGACCAGCCCCAGCATTTT
CDR3 length: 13
clone size: -
V gene: TRBV12-3/TRBV12-4
J gene: TRBJ1-5
D gene: TRBD1

CDR3 protein: CASSLWEGAMGNQPQHF
CDR3 DNA: TGTGCCAGCAGCTTATGGGAGGGGGCAATGGGCAATCAGCCCCAGCATTTT
CDR3 length: 17
clone size: few
V gene: TRBV7-8
J gene: TRBJ1-5
D gene: TRBD1

CDR3 protein: CASTRGLAGVTDTQYF
CDR3 DNA: TGTGCCAGCACCCGCGGACTAGCGGGAGTTACAGATACGCAGTATTTT
CDR3 length: 16
clone size: few
V gene: TRBV7-9
J gene: TRBJ2-3
D gene: TRBD2

CDR3 protein: CASSQVELAADTQYF
CDR3 DNA: TGTGCCAGCAGCCAAGTTGAGCTAGCGGCAGATACGCAGTATTTT
CDR3 length: 15
clone size: -
V gene: TRBV4-2
J gene: TRBJ2-3
D gene: TRBD2

CDR3 protein: CATSVLAGGPDEQFF
CDR3 DNA: TGTGCCACCAGTGTACTAGCGGGAGGGCCAGATGAGCAGTTCTTC
CDR3 length: 15
clone size: few
V gene: TRBV24-1
J gene: TRBJ2-1
D gene: TRBD2

CDR3 protein: CASSPRLAGVNIQYF
CDR3 DNA: TGTGCCAGCAGCCCCCGACTAGCGGGGGTCAACATTCAGTACTTC
CDR3 length: 15
clone size: few
V gene: TRBV7-2
J gene: TRBJ2-4
D gene: TRBD2

CDR3 protein: CATSENTAERAFF
CDR3 DNA: TGTGCCACCAGTGAAAACACAGCAGAACGAGCTTTCTTT
CDR3 length: 13
clone size: -
V gene: TRBV24-1
J gene: TRBJ1-1
D gene: -

CDR3 protein: CSVSSGRSRSSYNEQFF
CDR3 DNA: TGCAGCGTGTCTAGCGGGAGGTCACGCAGCTCCTACAATGAGCAGTTCTTC
CDR3 length: 17
clone size: once
V gene: TRBV29-1
J gene: TRBJ2-1
D gene: TRBD2

CDR3 protein: CASSYSWTGNTEAFF
CDR3 DNA: TGTGCCAGCAGTTACTCTTGGACAGGGAACACTGAAGCTTTCTTT
CDR3 length: 15
clone size: few
V gene: TRBV6-5
J gene: TRBJ1-1
D gene: TRBD1

CDR3 protein: CASSSGGALNTEAFF
CDR3 DNA: TGTGCCAGCAGCTCGGGAGGGGCTCTGAACACTGAAGCTTTCTTT
CDR3 length: 15
clone size: -
V gene: TRBV5-6
J gene: TRBJ1-1
D gene: -

CDR3 protein: CASSLAAKPGLAPREQYF
CDR3 DNA: TGTGCCAGCAGCTTAGCGGCTAAACCGGGACTAGCGCCGAGGGAGCAGTACTTC
CDR3 length: 18
clone size: -
V gene: TRBV7-2
J gene: TRBJ2-7
D gene: TRBD2

CDR3 protein: CASSPMSLLAFF
CDR3 DNA: TGTGCCAGCAGCCCTATGTCCCTCCTTGCGTTCTTC
CDR3 length: 12
clone size: few
V gene: TRBV2
J gene: TRBJ2-1
D gene: -

CDR3 protein: CASSFTGPTGELFF
CDR3 DNA: TGTGCCAGCAGCTTTACAGGGCCCACCGGGGAGCTGTTTTTT
CDR3 length: 14
clone size: -
V gene: TRBV7-6
J gene: TRBJ2-2
D gene: -

CDR3 protein: CASSKDLSSYNEQFF
CDR3 DNA: TGTGCCAGCAGTAAGGACTTAAGCTCCTACAATGAGCAGTTCTTC
CDR3 length: 15
clone size: many
V gene: TRBV11-2
J gene: TRBJ2-1
D gene: -

CDR3 protein: CASSGDTKYGYTF
CDR3 DNA: TGCGCCAGCAGCGGGGACACCAAATATGGCTACACCTTC
CDR3 length: 13
clone size: -
V gene: TRBV5-1
J gene: TRBJ1-2
D gene: -

CDR3 protein: CSASRGTAGYGYTF
CDR3 DNA: TGCAGTGCTAGTCGTGGGACAGCGGGTTATGGCTACACCTTC
CDR3 length: 14
clone size: -
V gene: TRBV20-1
J gene: TRBJ1-2
D gene: TRBD1

CDR3 protein: CASSLDVGQVEAFF
CDR3 DNA: TGCGCCAGCAGCTTGGATGTCGGGCAGGTTGAAGCTTTCTTT
CDR3 length: 14
clone size: -
V gene: TRBV5-1
J gene: TRBJ1-1
D gene: -

CDR3 protein: CASSQVVREGEQFF
CDR3 DNA: TGTGCCAGCAGCCAAGTTGTCAGGGAAGGTGAGCAGTTCTTC
CDR3 length: 14
clone size: -
V gene: TRBV3-1
J gene: TRBJ2-1
D gene: -

CDR3 protein: CASSLTSNTIYF
CDR3 DNA: TGTGCCAGCAGTCTTACTTCAAACACCATATATTTT
CDR3 length: 12
clone size: -
V gene: TRBV7-9
J gene: TRBJ1-3
D gene: -

CDR3 protein: CSASGWGWSYEQYF
CDR3 DNA: TGCAGTGCTAGCGGGTGGGGGTGGTCCTACGAGCAGTACTTC
CDR3 length: 14
clone size: -
V gene: TRBV20-1
J gene: TRBJ2-7
D gene: -

CDR3 protein: CASSLGTGASQETQYF
CDR3 DNA: TGTGCCAGCAGCTTAGGGACAGGGGCGTCCCAAGAGACCCAGTACTTC
CDR3 length: 16
clone size: -
V gene: TRBV7-9
J gene: TRBJ2-5
D gene: TRBD1

CDR3 protein: CASSLVPGSWIGELFF
CDR3 DNA: TGTGCCAGCAGCTTAGTCCCCGGGAGTTGGATCGGGGAGCTGTTTTTT
CDR3 length: 16
clone size: few
V gene: TRBV7-9
J gene: TRBJ2-2
D gene: -

CDR3 protein: CASSQGNLQETQYF
CDR3 DNA: TGTGCCAGCAGCCAAGGAAACTTACAAGAGACCCAGTACTTC
CDR3 length: 14
clone size: many
V gene: TRBV3-1
J gene: TRBJ2-5
D gene: -

CDR3 protein: CASSLLSTGIPGDTQYF
CDR3 DNA: TGCGCCAGCAGCTTGTTATCCACAGGAATCCCAGGAGATACGCAGTATTTT
CDR3 length: 17
clone size: few
V gene: TRBV5-1
J gene: TRBJ2-3
D gene: -

CDR3 protein: CASSLAGAPGTDTQYF
CDR3 DNA: TGTGCCAGCAGCTTGGCAGGGGCTCCGGGCACAGATACGCAGTATTTT
CDR3 length: 16
clone size: -
V gene: TRBV7-9
J gene: TRBJ2-3
D gene: -

CDR3 protein: CASRFLRSSNQPQHF
CDR3 DNA: TGTGCCAGCAGATTCTTACGATCTAGCAATCAGCCCCAGCATTTT
CDR3 length: 15
clone size: few
V gene: TRBV6-2/TRBV6-3
J gene: TRBJ1-5
D gene: -

CDR3 protein: CASSYSSAGELFF
CDR3 DNA: TGTGCCAGCAGTTACTCATCGGCCGGGGAGCTGTTTTTT
CDR3 length: 13
clone size: many
V gene: TRBV6-2/TRBV6-3
J gene: TRBJ2-2
D gene: -